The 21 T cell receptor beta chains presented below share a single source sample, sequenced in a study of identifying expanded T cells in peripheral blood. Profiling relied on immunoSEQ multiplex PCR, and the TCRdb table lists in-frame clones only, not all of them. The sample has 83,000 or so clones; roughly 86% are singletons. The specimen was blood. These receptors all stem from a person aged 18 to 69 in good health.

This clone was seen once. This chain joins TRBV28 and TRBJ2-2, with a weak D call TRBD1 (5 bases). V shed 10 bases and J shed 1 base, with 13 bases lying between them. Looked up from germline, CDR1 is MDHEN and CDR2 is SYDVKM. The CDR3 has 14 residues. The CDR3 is CAIRTPKNTGELFF. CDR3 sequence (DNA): TGTGCCATCAGGACACCTAAGAACACCGGGGAGCTGTTTTTT.

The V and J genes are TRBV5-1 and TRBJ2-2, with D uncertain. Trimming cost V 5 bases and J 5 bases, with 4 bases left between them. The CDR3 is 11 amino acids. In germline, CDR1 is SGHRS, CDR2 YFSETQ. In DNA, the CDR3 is TGCGCCAGCAGAATTACCGGGGAGCTGTTTTTT. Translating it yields CASRITGELFF.

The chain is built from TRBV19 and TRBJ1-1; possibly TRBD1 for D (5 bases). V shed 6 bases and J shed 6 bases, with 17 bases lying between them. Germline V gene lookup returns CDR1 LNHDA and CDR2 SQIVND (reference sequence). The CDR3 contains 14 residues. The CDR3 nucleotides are TGTGCCAGTAGCCGACAGCATTCGAGCGCTGAAGCTTTCTTT. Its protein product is CASSRQHSSAEAFF.

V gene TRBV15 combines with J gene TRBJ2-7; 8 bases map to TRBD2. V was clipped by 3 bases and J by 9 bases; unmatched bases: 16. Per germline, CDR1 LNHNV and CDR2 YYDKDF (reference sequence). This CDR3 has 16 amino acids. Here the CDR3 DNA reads TGTGCCACCAGCAGGGAATTATTGACGGGAGGGCAGGGGCAGTACTTC. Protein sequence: CATSRELLTGGQGQYF.

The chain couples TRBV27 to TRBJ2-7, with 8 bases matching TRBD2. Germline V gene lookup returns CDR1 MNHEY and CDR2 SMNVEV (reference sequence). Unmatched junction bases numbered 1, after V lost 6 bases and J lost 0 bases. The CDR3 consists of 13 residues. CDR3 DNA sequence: TGTGCCAGCAGCGGGAGGGTCTCCTACGAGCAGTACTTC. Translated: CASSGRVSYEQYF.

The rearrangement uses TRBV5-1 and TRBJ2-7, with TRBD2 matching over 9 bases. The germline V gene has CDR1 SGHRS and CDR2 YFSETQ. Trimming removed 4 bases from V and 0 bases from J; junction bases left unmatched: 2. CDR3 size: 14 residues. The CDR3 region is CASSRTSVSYEQYF. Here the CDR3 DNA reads TGCGCCAGCAGCCGGACTAGCGTCTCCTACGAGCAGTACTTC.

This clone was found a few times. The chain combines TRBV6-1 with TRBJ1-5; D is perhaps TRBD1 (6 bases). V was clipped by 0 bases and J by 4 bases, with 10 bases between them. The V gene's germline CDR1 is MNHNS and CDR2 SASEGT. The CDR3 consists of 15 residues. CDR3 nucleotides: TGTGCCAGCAGTGAAGCTGGACAGCAAAATCAGCCCCAGCATTTT. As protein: CASSEAGQQNQPQHF.

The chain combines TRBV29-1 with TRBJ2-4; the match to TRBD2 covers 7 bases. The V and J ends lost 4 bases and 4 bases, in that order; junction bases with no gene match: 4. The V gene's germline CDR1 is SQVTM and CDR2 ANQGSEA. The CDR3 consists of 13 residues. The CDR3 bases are TGCAGCGTTGTTCGGGGGGTAAAAAACATTCAGTACTTC. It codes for CSVVRGVKNIQYF.

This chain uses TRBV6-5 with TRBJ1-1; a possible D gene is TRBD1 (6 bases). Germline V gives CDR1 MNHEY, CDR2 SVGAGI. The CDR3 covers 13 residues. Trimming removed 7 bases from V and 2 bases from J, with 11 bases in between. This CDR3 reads CASNRGQNTEAFF. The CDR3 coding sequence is TGTGCCAGCAACCGGGGGCAAAACACTGAAGCTTTCTTT.

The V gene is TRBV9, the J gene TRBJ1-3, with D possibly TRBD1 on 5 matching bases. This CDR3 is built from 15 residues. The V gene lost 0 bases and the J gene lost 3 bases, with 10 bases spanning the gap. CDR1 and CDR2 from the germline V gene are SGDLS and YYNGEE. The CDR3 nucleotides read TGTGCCAGCAGCGTAGATTCTGGGGGTGGAAACACCATATATTTT. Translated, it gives CASSVDSGGGNTIYF.

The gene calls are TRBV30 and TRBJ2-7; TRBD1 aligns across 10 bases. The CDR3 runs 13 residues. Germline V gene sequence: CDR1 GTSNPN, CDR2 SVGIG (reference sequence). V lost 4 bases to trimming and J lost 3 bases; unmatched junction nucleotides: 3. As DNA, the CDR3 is TGTGCCTGGAAAGGGACAGGGGACTACGAGCAGTACTTC. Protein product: CAWKGTGDYEQYF.

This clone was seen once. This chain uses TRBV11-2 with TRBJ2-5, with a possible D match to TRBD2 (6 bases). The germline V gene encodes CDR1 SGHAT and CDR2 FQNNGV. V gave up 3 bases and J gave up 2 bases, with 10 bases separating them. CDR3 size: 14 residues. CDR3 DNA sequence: TGTGCCAGCAGCTTGTCGGCGGGGCAAGAGACCCAGTACTTC. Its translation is CASSLSAGQETQYF.

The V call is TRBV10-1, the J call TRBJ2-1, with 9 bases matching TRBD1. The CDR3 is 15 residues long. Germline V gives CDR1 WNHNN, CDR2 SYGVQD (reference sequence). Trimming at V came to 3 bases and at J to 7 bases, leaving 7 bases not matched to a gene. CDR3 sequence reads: CASSDRDRDRNEQFF. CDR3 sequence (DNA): TGCGCCAGCAGTGACCGGGACAGGGACAGGAATGAGCAGTTCTTC.

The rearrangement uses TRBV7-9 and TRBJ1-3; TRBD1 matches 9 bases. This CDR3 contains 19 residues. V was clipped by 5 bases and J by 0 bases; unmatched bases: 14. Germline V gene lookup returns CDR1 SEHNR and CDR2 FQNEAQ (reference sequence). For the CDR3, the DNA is TGTGCCAGCAGCACCGGGACAGGGACTGGGGTCCACTCTGGAAACACCATATATTTT. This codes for CASSTGTGTGVHSGNTIYF.

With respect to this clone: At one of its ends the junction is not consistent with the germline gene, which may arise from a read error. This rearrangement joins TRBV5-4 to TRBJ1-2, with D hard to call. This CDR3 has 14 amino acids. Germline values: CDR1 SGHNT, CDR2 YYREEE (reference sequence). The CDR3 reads CASTSNRRNYGHTF. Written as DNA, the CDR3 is TGTGCCAGCACCTCGAACAGACGGAACTATGGCCACACCTTC.

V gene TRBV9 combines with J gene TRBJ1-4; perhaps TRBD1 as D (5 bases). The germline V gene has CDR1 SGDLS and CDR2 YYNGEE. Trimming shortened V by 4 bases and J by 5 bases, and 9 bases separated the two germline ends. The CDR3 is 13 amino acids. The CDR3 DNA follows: TGTGCCAGCAGCCTCGGACACAATGAAAAACTGTTTTTT. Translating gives CASSLGHNEKLFF.

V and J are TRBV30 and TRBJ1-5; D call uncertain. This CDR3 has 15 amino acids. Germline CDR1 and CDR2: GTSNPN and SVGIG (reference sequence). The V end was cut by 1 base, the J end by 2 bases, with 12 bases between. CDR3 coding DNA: TGTGCCTGGAGTGGCGACCTTATGGGCAATCAGCCCCAGCATTTT. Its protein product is CAWSGDLMGNQPQHF.

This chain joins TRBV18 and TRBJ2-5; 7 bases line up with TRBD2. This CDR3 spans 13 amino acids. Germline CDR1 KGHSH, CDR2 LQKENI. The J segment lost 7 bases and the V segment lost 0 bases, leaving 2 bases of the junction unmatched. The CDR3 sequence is CASSPPERGTQYF. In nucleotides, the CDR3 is TGTGCCAGCTCACCACCGGAGCGGGGGACCCAGTACTTC.

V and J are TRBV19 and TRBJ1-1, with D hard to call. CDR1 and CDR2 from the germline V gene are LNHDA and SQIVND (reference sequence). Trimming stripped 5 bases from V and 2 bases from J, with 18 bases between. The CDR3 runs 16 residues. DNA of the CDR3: TGTGCCAGTAGTTTTAAATCGACGGCAGCCAACACTGAAGCTTTCTTT. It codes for CASSFKSTAANTEAFF.

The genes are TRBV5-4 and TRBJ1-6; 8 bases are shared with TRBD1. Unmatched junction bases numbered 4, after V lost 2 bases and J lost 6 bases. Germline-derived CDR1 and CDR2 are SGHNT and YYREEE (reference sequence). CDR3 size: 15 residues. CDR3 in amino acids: CASSLRTGTNSPLHF. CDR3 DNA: TGTGCCAGCAGCTTAAGGACAGGGACTAATTCACCCCTCCACTTT. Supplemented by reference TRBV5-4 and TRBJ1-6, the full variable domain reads ETGVTQSPTHLIKTRGQQVTLRCSSQSGHNTVSWYQQALGQGPQFIFQYYREEENGRGNFPPRFSGLQFPNYSSELNVNALELDDSALYLCASSLRTGTNSPLHFGNGTRLTVT.

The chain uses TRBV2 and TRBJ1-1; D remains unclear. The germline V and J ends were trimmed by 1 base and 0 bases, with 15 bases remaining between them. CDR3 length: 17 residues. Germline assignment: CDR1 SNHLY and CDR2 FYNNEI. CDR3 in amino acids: CASSEGGQMGLNTEAFF. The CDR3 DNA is TGTGCCAGCAGTGAAGGAGGGCAGATGGGGTTGAACACTGAAGCTTTCTTT.